These 9 T cell receptor beta chains were all obtained from the same sample, sequenced in a study of blood T cell repertoires in COVID-19. The table came from immunoSEQ multiplex PCR; TCRdb's copy has only in-frame clones and leaves some out. The table includes tens of thousands of clones, around 90% detected once. The sequencing input was peripheral blood. The source is a man aged 65-85 years with acute or convalescent COVID-19.

The CDR3 loop is CASSPREQFF. DNA for the CDR3: TGTGCCAGCAGCCCCCGGGAGCAGTTCTTC. V is TRBV6-5 and J is TRBJ2-1; D gene unclear. Germline loops: CDR1 MNHEY, CDR2 SVGAGI. V lost 6 bases to trimming and J lost 10 bases, with 7 bases between them. The CDR3 runs to 10 residues.

The V call is TRBV5-1, the J call TRBJ2-1; 9 nucleotides align to TRBD1. Germline assignment: CDR1 SGHRS and CDR2 YFSETQ. The CDR3 is 15 residues long. V trimming: 4 bases; J trimming: 6 bases; junction bases outside the gene matches: 8. The CDR3: CASSPGTGRINEQFF. The DNA of the CDR3 is TGCGCCAGCAGCCCCGGGACAGGGAGGATCAATGAGCAGTTCTTC. Supplemented by reference TRBV5-1 and TRBJ2-1, the full variable domain reads KAGVTQTPRYLIKTRGQQVTLSCSPISGHRSVSWYQQTPGQGLQFLFEYFSETQRNKGNFPGRFSGRQFSNSRSEMNVSTLELGDSALYLCASSPGTGRINEQFFGPGTRLTVL.

The sample holds one count of this clone. J is TRBJ1-5 and V is TRBV5-5, with TRBD1 matching 11 bases. Germline CDR1 and CDR2: SGHKS and YYEKEE (reference sequence). The CDR3 spans 14 residues. The V gene end was trimmed by 0 bases and the J gene end by 9 bases; junction bases not matched to a gene: 2. The CDR3 loop is CASSLEDRGLPQHF. The CDR3 nucleotides read TGTGCCAGCAGCTTGGAGGACAGGGGGCTGCCCCAGCATTTT. The full variable domain, completed using reference TRBV5-5 and TRBJ1-5, is DAGVTQSPTHLIKTRGQQVTLRCSPISGHKSVSWYQQVLGQGPQFIFQYYEKEERGRGNFPDRFSARQFPNYSSELNVNALLLGDSALYLCASSLEDRGLPQHFGDGTRLSIL.

The chain joins TRBV5-1 to TRBJ2-7, with 9 bases fitting TRBD2. In germline, CDR1 is SGHRS, CDR2 YFSETQ. This CDR3 is 14 amino acids long. V was clipped by 2 bases and J by 2 bases; unmatched bases: 2. The CDR3 region has the DNA TGCGCCAGCAGCTTTAGACTAGCGGCCTACGAGCAGTACTTC. It encodes CASSFRLAAYEQYF.

This sequence joins TRBV18 and TRBJ1-2, with TRBD1 identical over 9 bases. CDR1 is KGHSH and CDR2 is LQKENI in the germline V gene. V was clipped by 1 base and J by 8 bases; unmatched bases: 5. The CDR3 covers 14 residues. CDR3 amino acids: CASSPLQGARGYTF. CDR3 DNA sequence: TGTGCCAGCTCACCACTACAGGGGGCAAGAGGCTACACCTTC.

This chain joins TRBV6-6 and TRBJ2-7, with 10 bases aligning to TRBD1. Germline CDR1 MNHNY, CDR2 SVGAGI (reference sequence). The CDR3 spans 14 residues. The trim removed 6 bases at V and 2 bases at J, leaving 4 bases unmatched. CDR3 residues: CASRDRGFPYEQYF. The CDR3 DNA follows: TGTGCCAGCAGGGACAGGGGGTTCCCCTACGAGCAGTACTTC.

CDR3 DNA sequence: TGTGCCAGCAGTGAAGTACTAGCGGGAGCCGAGTTCTTC. Encoded protein: CASSEVLAGAEFF. This chain joins TRBV25-1 and TRBJ2-1, with 11 bases lining up with TRBD2. This CDR3 is built from 13 residues. V was clipped by 2 bases and J by 14 bases; unmatched bases: 5. Germline CDR1 reads MGHDK; CDR2 reads SYGVNS.

This rearrangement joins TRBV11-2 to TRBJ1-2; 7 positions agree with TRBD1. V lost 3 bases, J lost 7 bases, and 5 bases stayed unmatched. The CDR3 is 13 amino acids. CDR1 is SGHAT and CDR2 is FQNNGV in the germline V gene. CDR3 DNA sequence: TGTGCCAGCAGCTTTTCGACAGGGACTGGCTACACCTTC. Protein: CASSFSTGTGYTF.

V is TRBV24-1 and J is TRBJ1-1; D not resolved. V dropped 0 bases and J dropped 5 bases, with 21 bases sitting between them. Germline CDR1 reads KGHDR; CDR2 reads SFDVKD. The CDR3 spans 18 residues. In DNA form, the CDR3 reads TGTGCCACCAGTGATTTGCCTACGGGTATATTTACGCTAACTGAAGCTTTCTTT. Protein: CATSDLPTGIFTLTEAFF.